The text below deals with one T cell receptor (beta chain). Its antigen is unknown. Stimulation used 9 to 10 ug/mL lysate from CMV-infected fibroblasts. CD40L-negative CD69-negative CD45RO-high memory CD4+ T cells were sorted as populations depleted of antigen-responding cells. Suppressive ART was started during chronic HIV-1 infection in these adults. PBMCs were depleted of CD8+ T cells before stimulation. This record comes from a study of persistence of HIV-infected CD4 T cells. Germline V gives CDR1 SGHVS, CDR2 FQNEAQ. The CDR3 runs to 16 residues. V was cut by 1 base and J by 2 bases, with 12 bases left in between. Sequencing used immunoSEQ version 4 in survey mode. TCRdb keeps only in-frame clones here, not all; method: immunoSEQ multiplex PCR. The table includes 35,000 to 40,000 clones, over 80% detected once.

This chain connects TRBV7-8 to TRBJ1-3, with D possibly being TRBD1 (5 bases). This clonotype was obtained from an adult man with HIV who was CMV-seropositive. Material: CD4+ T cells sorted from PBMCs after approximately 19-hour stimulation, obtained from a patient who received antiretroviral therapy. The CDR3 loop is CASSLGTGGAGNTIYF. In DNA form, the CDR3 reads TGTGCCAGCAGCTTAGGGACTGGGGGGGCTGGAAACACCATATATTTT. The whole variable domain, filled in from reference TRBV7-8 and TRBJ1-3, reads GAGVSQSPRYKVAKRGQDVALRCDPISGHVSLFWYQQALGQGPEFLTYFQNEAQLDKSGLPSDRFFAERPEGSVSTLKIQRTQQEDSAVYLCASSLGTGGAGNTIYFGEGSWLTVV.